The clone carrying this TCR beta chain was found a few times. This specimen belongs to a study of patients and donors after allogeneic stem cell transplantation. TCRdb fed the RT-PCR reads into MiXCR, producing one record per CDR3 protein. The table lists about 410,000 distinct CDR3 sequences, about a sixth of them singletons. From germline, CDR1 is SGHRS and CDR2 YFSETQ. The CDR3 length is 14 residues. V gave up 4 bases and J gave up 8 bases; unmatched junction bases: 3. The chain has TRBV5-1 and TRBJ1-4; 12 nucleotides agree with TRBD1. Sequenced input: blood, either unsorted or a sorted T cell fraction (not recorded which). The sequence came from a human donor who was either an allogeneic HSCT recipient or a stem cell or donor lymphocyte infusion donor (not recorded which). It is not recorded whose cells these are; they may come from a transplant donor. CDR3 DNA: TGCGCCAGCAGCCCCGGGACAGGGGGCGAAAAACTGTTTTTT. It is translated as CASSPGTGGEKLFF.